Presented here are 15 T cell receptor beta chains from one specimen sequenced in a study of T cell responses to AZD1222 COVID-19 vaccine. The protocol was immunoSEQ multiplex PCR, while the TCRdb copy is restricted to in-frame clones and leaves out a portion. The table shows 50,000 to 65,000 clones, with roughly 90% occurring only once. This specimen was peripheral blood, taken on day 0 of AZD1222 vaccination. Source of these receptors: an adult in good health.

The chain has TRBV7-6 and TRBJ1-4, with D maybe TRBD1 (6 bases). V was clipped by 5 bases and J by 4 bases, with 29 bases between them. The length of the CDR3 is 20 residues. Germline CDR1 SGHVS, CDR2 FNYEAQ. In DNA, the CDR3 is TGTGCCAGCAGCCCGCTGGGGGCGCATTCCGGACCTGCTGTTAATGAAAAACTGTTTTTT. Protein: CASSPLGAHSGPAVNEKLFF. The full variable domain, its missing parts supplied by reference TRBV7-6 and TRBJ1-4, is GAGVSQSPRYKVTKRGQDVALRCDPISGHVSLYWYRQALGQGPEFLTYFNYEAQQDKSGLPNDRFSAERPEGSISTLTIQRTEQRDSAMYRCASSPLGAHSGPAVNEKLFFGSGTQLSVL.

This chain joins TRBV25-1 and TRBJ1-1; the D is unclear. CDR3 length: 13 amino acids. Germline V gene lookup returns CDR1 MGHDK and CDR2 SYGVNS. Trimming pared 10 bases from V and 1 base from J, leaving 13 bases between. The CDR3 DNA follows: TGTGCCACCCTAACAGACTCGAACACTGAAGCTTTCTTT. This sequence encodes CATLTDSNTEAFF.

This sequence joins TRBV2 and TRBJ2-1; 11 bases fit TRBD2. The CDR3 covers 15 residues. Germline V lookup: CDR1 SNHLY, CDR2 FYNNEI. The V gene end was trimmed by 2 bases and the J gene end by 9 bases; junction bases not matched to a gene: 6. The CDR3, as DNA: TGTGCCAGCAGTGAACGTAGCGGGGGGGCCTTTGAGCAGTTCTTC. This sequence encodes CASSERSGGAFEQFF.

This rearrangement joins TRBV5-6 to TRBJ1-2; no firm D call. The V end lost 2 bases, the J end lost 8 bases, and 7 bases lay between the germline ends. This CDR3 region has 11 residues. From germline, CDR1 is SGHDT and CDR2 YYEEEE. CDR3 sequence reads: CASSFGVGYTF. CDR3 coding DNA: TGTGCCAGCAGCTTTGGAGTCGGCTACACCTTC.

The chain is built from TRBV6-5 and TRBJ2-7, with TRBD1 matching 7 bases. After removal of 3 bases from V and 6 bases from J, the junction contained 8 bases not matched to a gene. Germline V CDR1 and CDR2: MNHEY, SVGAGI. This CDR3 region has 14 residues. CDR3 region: CASSYDRVAREQYF. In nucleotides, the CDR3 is TGTGCCAGCAGTTATGACAGGGTCGCTCGCGAGCAGTACTTC.

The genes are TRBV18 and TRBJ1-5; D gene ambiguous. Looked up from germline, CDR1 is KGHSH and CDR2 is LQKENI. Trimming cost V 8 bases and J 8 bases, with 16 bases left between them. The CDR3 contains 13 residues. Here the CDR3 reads CASHPSPGKPQHF. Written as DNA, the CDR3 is TGTGCCAGCCACCCCTCCCCTGGGAAGCCCCAGCATTTT.

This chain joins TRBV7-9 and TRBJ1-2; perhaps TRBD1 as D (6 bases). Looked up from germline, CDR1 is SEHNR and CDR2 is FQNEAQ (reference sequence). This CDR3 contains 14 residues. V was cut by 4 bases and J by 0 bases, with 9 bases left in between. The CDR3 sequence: CASSSGAANYGYTF. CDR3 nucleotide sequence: TGTGCCAGCAGCTCAGGGGCCGCTAACTATGGCTACACCTTC.

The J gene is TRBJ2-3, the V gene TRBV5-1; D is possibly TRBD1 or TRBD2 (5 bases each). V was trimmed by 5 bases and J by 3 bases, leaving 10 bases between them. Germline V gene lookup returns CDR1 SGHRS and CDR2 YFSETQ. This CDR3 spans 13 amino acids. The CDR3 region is CASRTGGTDTQYF. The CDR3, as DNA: TGCGCCAGCAGAACTGGGGGTACAGATACGCAGTATTTT. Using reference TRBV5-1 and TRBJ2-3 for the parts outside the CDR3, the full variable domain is KAGVTQTPRYLIKTRGQQVTLSCSPISGHRSVSWYQQTPGQGLQFLFEYFSETQRNKGNFPGRFSGRQFSNSRSEMNVSTLELGDSALYLCASRTGGTDTQYFGPGTRLTVL.

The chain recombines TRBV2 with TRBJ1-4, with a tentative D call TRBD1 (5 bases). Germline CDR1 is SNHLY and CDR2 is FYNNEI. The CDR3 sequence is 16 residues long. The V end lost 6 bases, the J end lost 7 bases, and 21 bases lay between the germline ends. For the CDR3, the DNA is TGTGCCAGCAGAAGTGGGAGCACAGCTAGGGGTGAAAAACTGTTTTTT. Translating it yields CASRSGSTARGEKLFF.

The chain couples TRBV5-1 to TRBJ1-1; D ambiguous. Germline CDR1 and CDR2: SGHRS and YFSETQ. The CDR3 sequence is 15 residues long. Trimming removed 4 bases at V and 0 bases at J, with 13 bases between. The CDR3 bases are TGCGCCAGCAGCCGGAGGGCAGCCATGAACACTGAAGCTTTCTTT. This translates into CASSRRAAMNTEAFF. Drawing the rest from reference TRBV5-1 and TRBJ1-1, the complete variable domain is KAGVTQTPRYLIKTRGQQVTLSCSPISGHRSVSWYQQTPGQGLQFLFEYFSETQRNKGNFPGRFSGRQFSNSRSEMNVSTLELGDSALYLCASSRRAAMNTEAFFGQGTRLTVV.

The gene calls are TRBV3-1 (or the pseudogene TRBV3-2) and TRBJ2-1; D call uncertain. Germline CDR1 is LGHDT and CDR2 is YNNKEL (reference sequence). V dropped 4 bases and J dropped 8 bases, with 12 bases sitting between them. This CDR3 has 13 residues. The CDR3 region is CASSLLGSDEQFF. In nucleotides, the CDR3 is TGTGCCAGCAGCCTCCTAGGATCCGATGAGCAGTTCTTC.

Written as DNA, the CDR3 is TGTGCCAGCAGCCCCAGCTCTGGAAACACCATATATTTT. It is translated as CASSPSSGNTIYF. The J gene is TRBJ1-3, the V gene TRBV7-2; D ambiguous. CDR3 length: 13 amino acids. Germline CDR1 and CDR2: SGHTA and FQGNSA. The germline V and J ends were trimmed by 5 bases and 0 bases, with 5 bases remaining between them.

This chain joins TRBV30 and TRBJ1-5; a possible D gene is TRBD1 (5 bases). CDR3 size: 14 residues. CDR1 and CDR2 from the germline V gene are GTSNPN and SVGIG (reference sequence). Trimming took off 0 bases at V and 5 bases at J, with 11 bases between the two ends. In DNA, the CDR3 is TGTGCCTGGAGTGTGCGGGGACCAGATCAGCCCCAGCATTTT. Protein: CAWSVRGPDQPQHF.

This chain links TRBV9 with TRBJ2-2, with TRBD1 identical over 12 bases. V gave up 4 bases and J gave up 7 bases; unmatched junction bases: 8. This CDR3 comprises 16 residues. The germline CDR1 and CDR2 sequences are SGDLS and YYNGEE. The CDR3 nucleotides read TGTGCCAGCAGCCTAAGGGACAGGGGGCCGGTCGGGGAGCTGTTTTTT. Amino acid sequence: CASSLRDRGPVGELFF.

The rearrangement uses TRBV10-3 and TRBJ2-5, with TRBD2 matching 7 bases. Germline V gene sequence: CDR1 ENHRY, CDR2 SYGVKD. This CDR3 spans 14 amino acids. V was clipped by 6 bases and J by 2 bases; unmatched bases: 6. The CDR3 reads CAISLGGGQETQYF. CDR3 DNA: TGTGCCATCAGCCTTGGCGGGGGACAAGAGACCCAGTACTTC.